This TCR beta chain was recorded in a study of T-cell reconstitution after alpha-beta-depleted transplantation in children listed by TCRdb under 2016. Study-wide context: Using TCR repertoire profiling, the study quantitatively followed how T-cell immune reconstitution unfolded in children after TCRalphabeta/CD19-depleted allogeneic hematopoietic cell transplantation. Paper-wide results and their limitations: The high TCRbeta diversity at day 60 in some patients was ascribed to recipient T cells and intrathymic progenitors that had survived conditioning. About two months after transplant, the apparently early recovery of alphabetaT-cell counts reportedly depended on just several hundred clones that had expanded rapidly and came from non-depleted graft cells. The frequencies of hyperexpanded clones fell over the following months, and after one year, T-cell counts and TCRbeta diversity were mostly attributed to newly produced T cells.

This clonotype has a count of ten or more. It has no known antigen specificity. The sample holds no much larger clone one base away, and base qualities are not on file. The library was obtained by PCR. These reads were obtained on an Illumina HiSeq 2500. Molecular barcoding was employed in the preparation of TCR libraries, with unique molecular identifiers being used to normalize TCRbeta repertoire quantification. TCRdb reworked the public reads: Q25 trimming with fastp, MiXCR clone assembly, productive beta chains retained. Merged by CDR3 protein, the rows form single entries marked with the most common genes and DNA. This sample lists about 600,000 distinct CDR3 sequences; 20% to 25% were detected once. The ten largest clones add up to roughly 14% of the sample. Read against the paper, the sample's treatment or condition label means: allogeneic hematopoietic cell transplantation with graft depleted of TCRalphabeta T cells and CD19 B cells. The transplant recipients were children given TCRalphabeta/CD19-depleted allogeneic hematopoietic cell grafts.

This specimen consisted of PBMCs, mostly from graft donor cells, obtained 360 days after TCRalphabeta/CD19-depleted stem cell transplant. This sequence was found in a boy under three years old who had a stem cell transplant for acute myeloid leukemia, so the T cells may come from the graft donor.

The nucleotide sequence is TGTGCCAGCAGTCAGGACCGTCCCTCACCCCTCCACTTT. Its coded protein is CASSQDRPSPLHF. The chain is assembled from TRBV28 and TRBJ1-6, with the D gene uncertain. Deletion took 5 bases off V and 10 bases off J, with a span of 12 bases between the germline ends. From the cysteine up to the phenylalanine, the CDR3 has a length of 13 residues. Just CDR3 DNA is preserved here, 39 bases in frame from base 1. The germline V gene provides CDR1 MDHEN and CDR2 SYDVKM.